The source of this T cell receptor beta chain is a study of brain T cells in children with intractable seizures. Sequencing used immunoSEQ multiplex PCR; TCRdb keeps in-frame clones, though not all of them. The sample includes 300,000 to 400,000 clones, over 90% of them seen just once. This clone was seen just once. Time point given: blood from clinic visit 5 months post-surgery; TSC patient then seizure free. Before surgery, patients took at least one anti-epileptic drug. This TCR was recovered from a boy in the first two years of life with tuberous sclerosis and intractable seizures. Specimen: peripheral blood, collected less than 6 months after surgery.

The CDR3 sequence: CASSFGIAGGTEQYF. The CDR3 bases are TGTGCCAGCAGTTTCGGAATAGCGGGGGGCACCGAGCAGTACTTC. The J gene is TRBJ2-7, the V gene TRBV27, with 10 bases fitting TRBD2. The CDR3 contains 15 residues. Germline loops: CDR1 MNHEY, CDR2 SMNVEV (reference sequence). V lost 3 bases to trimming and J lost 6 bases; unmatched junction nucleotides: 8.